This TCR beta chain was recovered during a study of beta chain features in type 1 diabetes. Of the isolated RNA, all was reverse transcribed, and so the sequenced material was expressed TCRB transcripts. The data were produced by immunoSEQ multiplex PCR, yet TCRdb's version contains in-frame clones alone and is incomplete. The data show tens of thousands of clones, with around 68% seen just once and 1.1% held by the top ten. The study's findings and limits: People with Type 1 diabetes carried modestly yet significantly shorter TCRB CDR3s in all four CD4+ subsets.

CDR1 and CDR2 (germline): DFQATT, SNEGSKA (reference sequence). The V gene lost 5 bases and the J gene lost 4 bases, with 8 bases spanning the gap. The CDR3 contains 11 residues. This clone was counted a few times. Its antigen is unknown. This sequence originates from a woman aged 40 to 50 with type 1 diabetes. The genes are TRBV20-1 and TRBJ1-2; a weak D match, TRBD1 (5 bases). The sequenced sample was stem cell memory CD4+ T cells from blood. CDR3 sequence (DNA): TGCAGTGCTCCCGACAGCTATGGCTACACCTTC. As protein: CSAPDSYGYTF.